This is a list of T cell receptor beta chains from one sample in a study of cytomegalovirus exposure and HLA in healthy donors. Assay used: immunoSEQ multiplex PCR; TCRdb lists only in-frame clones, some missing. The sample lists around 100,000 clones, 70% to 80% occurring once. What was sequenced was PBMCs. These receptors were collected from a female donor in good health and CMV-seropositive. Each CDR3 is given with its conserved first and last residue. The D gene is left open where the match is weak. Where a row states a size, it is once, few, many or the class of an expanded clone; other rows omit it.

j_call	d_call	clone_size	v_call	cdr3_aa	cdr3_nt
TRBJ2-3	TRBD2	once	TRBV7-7	CASSPGKRGGDTDTQYF	TGTGCCAGCAGCCCCGGCAAGCGGGGGGGAGACACAGATACGCAGTATTTT
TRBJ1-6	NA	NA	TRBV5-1	CASSFMTGEGLHF	TGCGCCAGCAGCTTCATGACAGGTGAGGGCCTCCACTTT
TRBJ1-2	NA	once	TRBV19	CASTPTQPFYGYTF	TGTGCCAGTACTCCCACACAACCCTTCTATGGCTACACCTTC
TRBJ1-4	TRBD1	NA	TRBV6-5	CASSEGRGDEKLFF	TGTGCCAGCAGTGAAGGCAGGGGGGATGAAAAACTGTTTTTT
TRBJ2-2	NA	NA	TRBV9	CASSPPGAGELFF	TGTGCCAGCAGCCCCCCAGGCGCCGGGGAGCTGTTTTTT
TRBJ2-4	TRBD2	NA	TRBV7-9	CASSISGRENIQYF	TGTGCCAGCAGCATTAGCGGGAGGGAAAACATTCAGTACTTC
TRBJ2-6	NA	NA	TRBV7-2	CASSSSPSSGANVLTF	TGTGCCAGCAGCTCGTCGCCTAGCTCTGGGGCCAACGTCCTGACTTTC
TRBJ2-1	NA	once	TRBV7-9	CASSSTWSRWWQFF	TGTGCCAGCAGCTCTACCTGGTCCCGATGGTGGCAGTTCTTC
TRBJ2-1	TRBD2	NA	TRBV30	CAFRTGTSRYNEQFF	TGTGCCTTTCGAACCGGGACTAGCAGGTACAATGAGCAGTTCTTC
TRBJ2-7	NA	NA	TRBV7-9	CASSTVPTYEQYF	TGTGCCAGCAGCACTGTCCCCACCTACGAGCAGTACTTC
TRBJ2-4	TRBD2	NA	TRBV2	CASRGRASGKGAKNSQYF	TGTGCCAGCAGGGGGCGGGCTAGCGGGAAAGGAGCCAAAAACAGTCAGTACTTC
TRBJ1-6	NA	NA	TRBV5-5	CASSLKQSSYNSPLHF	TGTGCCAGCAGCTTGAAACAGAGCTCCTATAATTCACCCCTCCACTTT
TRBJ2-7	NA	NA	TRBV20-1	CSATPQNEQYF	TGCAGTGCTACCCCCCAGAACGAGCAGTACTTC
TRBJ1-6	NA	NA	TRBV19	CASKARQAYSPLHF	TGTGCCAGTAAAGCGAGACAGGCCTATTCACCCCTCCACTTT
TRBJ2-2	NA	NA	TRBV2	CASSVGTNTGELFF	TGTGCCAGCAGTGTGGGCACCAACACCGGGGAGCTGTTTTTT
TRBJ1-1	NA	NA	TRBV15	CATSREIGTLNTEAFF	TGTGCCACCAGCAGAGAGATCGGGACACTGAACACTGAAGCTTTCTTT
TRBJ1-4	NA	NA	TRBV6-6	CASMGREHEKLFF	TGTGCCAGCATGGGTAGGGAGCATGAAAAACTGTTTTTT
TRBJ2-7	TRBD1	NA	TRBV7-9	CSSSWGQGAAEQYF	TGTTCCAGCAGCTGGGGACAGGGTGCAGCCGAGCAGTACTTC
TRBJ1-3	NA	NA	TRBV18	CASSDIGAHTGNTIYF	TGTGCCAGCTCGGACATTGGGGCGCATACCGGAAACACCATATATTTT
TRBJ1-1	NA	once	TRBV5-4	CASSLGFSNTEAFF	TGTGCCAGCAGCTTGGGTTTCTCGAACACTGAAGCTTTCTTT
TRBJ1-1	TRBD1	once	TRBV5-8	CASSLVRQGVPEAFF	TGTGCCAGCAGCTTGGTACGACAGGGTGTACCTGAAGCTTTCTTT
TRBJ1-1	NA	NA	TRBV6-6	CASSGNRDMTEAFF	TGTGCCAGCAGTGGGAACAGGGATATGACTGAAGCTTTCTTT
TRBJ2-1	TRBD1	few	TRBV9	CASSVSTGQGIHNEQFF	TGTGCCAGCAGCGTCTCGACTGGACAGGGGATACACAATGAGCAGTTCTTC
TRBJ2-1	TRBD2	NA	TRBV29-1	CSVGALAGARYNEQFF	TGCAGCGTTGGGGCCTTAGCGGGAGCTCGGTACAATGAGCAGTTCTTC
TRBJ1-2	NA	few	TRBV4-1	CASSQQNRDTYGYTF	TGCGCCAGCAGCCAACAGAACCGGGACACCTATGGCTACACCTTC
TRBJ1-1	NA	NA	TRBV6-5	CASTDLRGTEAFF	TGTGCCAGCACCGACCTAAGGGGCACTGAAGCTTTCTTT
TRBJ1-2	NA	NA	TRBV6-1	CASSEGGAASYGYTF	TGTGCCAGCAGTGAAGGTGGGGCAGCCAGCTATGGCTACACCTTC
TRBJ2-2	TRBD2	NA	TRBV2	CASSTTSGTGELFF	TGTGCCAGCAGTACTACTAGCGGGACTGGGGAGCTGTTTTTT
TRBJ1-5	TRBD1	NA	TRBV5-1	CASSPRGINQPQHF	TGCGCCAGCAGCCCCAGGGGGATTAATCAGCCCCAGCATTTT
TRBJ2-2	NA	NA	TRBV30	CAWSPSLTREPGELFF	TGTGCCTGGAGTCCCTCGTTAACTAGGGAACCCGGGGAGCTGTTTTTT
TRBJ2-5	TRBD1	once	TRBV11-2	CASSPDRVLFETQYF	TGTGCCAGCAGCCCCGACAGGGTCCTTTTCGAGACCCAGTACTTC
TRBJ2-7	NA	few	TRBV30	CAWSRGTYEQYF	TGTGCCTGGAGCAGGGGAACCTACGAGCAGTACTTC
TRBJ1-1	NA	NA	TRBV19	CASSTPGLGTEAFF	TGTGCCAGTAGTACCCCAGGGCTGGGCACTGAAGCTTTCTTT
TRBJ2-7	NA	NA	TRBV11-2	CASRPSLSYEQYF	TGTGCCAGCAGACCGTCCCTAAGCTACGAGCAGTACTTC
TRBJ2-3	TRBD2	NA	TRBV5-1	CASSLASGGPGDTQYF	TGCGCCAGCAGCTTGGCTAGCGGGGGGCCAGGAGATACGCAGTATTTT
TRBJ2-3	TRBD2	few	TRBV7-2	CASSLERGGAVSTQYF	TGTGCCAGCAGCTTAGAGCGCGGGGGGGCGGTTAGTACGCAGTATTTT
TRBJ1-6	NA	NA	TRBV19	CASSTSLTRPLHF	TGTGCCAGTAGTACTTCCCTTACTCGACCCCTCCACTTT
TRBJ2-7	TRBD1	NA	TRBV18	CASSVRTGVYEQHF	TGTGCCAGCTCCGTCCGGACAGGGGTCTACGAGCAGCACTTC
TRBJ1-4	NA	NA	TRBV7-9	CASRQAGAGEKLFF	TGTGCCAGCAGACAGGCAGGGGCTGGTGAAAAACTGTTTTTT
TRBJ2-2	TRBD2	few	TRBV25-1	CASSYRTSGTGELFF	TGTGCCAGCAGCTATAGGACTAGCGGGACCGGGGAGCTGTTTTTT
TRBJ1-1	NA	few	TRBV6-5	CASSSQGVNTEAFF	TGTGCCAGCAGTTCCCAGGGTGTGAACACTGAAGCTTTCTTT
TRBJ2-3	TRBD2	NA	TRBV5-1	CASSLAVAGGRNSKLYTQYF	TGCGCCAGCAGCTTGGCCGTAGCGGGAGGCCGGAACAGTAAACTTTATACGCAGTATTTT
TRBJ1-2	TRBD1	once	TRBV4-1	CASSQVGQDIGYTF	TGCGCCAGCAGCCAAGTTGGACAGGACATTGGATACACCTTC
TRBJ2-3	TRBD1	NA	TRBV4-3	CASSQTGTGGQNTQYF	TGCGCCAGCAGCCAGACGGGGACAGGGGGACAAAATACGCAGTATTTT
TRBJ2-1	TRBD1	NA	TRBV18	CASSTGDSYNEQFF	TGTGCCAGCTCGACAGGGGACTCCTACAATGAGCAGTTCTTC
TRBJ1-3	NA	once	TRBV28	CASSSGLGKTIYF	TGTGCCAGCAGTTCGGGACTGGGAAAGACCATATATTTT
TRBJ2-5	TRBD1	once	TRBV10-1	CASSEDTGVETQYF	TGCGCCAGCAGTGAGGACACAGGGGTAGAGACCCAGTACTTC
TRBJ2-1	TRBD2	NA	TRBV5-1	CASSPRSRTSGNYNEQFF	TGCGCCAGCAGCCCACGCTCACGGACTAGCGGGAATTACAATGAGCAGTTCTTC
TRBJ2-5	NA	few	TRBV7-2	CASSLDAGQETQYF	TGTGCCAGCAGCTTAGACGCAGGACAAGAGACCCAGTACTTC
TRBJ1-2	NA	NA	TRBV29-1	CSVVGAGTLYGYTF	TGCAGCGTTGTAGGGGCCGGGACTCTCTATGGCTACACCTTC